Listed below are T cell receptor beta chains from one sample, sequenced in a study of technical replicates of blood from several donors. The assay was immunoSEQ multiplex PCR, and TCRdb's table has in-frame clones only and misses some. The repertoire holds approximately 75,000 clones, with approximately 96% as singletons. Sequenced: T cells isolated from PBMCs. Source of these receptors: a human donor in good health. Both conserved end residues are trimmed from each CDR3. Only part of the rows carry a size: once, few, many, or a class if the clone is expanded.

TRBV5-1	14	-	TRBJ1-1	ASSLRGTGKSDEAF
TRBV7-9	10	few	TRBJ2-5	AIEPTGETQY
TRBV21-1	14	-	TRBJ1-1	ASSKPPPGIHTEAF
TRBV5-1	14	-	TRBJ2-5	ASSFDLAGGPGTQY
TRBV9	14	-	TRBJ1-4	ASSVEQGRTNEKLF
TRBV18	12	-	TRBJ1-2	ASSPSNPNYGYT
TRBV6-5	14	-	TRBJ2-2	ASSYWTKPNTGELF
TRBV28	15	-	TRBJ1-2	ASSLGPGRGGGYGYT
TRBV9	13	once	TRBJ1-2	ASSVGEGGAGGYT
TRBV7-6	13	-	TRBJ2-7	ASSPTTGTGSEQY
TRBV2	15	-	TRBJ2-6	ASSVAGGSSGANVLT
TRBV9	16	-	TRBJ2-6	ASSPRQGPESGANVLT
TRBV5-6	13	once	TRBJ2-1	ASRVGLAGANEQF
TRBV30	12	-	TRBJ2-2	AWSVAGLTGELF
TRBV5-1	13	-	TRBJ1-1	ASSLDGAYNTEAF
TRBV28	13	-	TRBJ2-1	ASSSFGGSGDEQF
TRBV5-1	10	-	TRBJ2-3	ASRGSTDTQY
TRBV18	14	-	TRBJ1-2	ASSPRDLVKDYGYT
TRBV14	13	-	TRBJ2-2	ASSQVGRNTGELF
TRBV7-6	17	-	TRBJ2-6	ASSYEGTGGGSGANVLT
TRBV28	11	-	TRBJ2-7	AMSRQGEREQY
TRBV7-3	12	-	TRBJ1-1	ASSSQGPNTEAF
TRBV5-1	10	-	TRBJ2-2	ASSSGAGELF
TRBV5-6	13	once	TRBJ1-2	ASSQIGQANYGYT
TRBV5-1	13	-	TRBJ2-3	ASSSGTSDTDTQY
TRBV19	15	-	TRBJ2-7	ASRMRREGHDPYEQY
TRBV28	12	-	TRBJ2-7	ASTKTSGNHEQY
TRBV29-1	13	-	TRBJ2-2	SVEGAGAGTGELF
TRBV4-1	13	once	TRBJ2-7	ASSPLAGGLYEQY
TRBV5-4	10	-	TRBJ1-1	AGQGMNTEAF
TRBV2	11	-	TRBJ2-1	ASSGQGYNEQF
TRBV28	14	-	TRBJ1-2	ASSLGTGDFHYGYT